One and the same sample provided the 25 T cell receptor beta chains below, sequenced in a study of CD8 T cells in Susac syndrome. RNA, at about 0.45 to 1 ug, was reverse transcribed with random hexamers. TCRdb ran MiXCR on the immunoSEQ multiplex PCR reads and lists one entry per CDR3 protein. The sample shows about 180,000 distinct CDR3 sequences, approximately 96% of them seen only once. Sequencing was performed on CD4+ T cells from PBMCs. Source of these receptors: a human donor with multiple sclerosis.

The rearrangement links TRBV20-1 to TRBJ2-1, with a tentative D call TRBD1 (6 bases). Germline V CDR1 and CDR2: DFQATT, SNEGSKA (reference sequence). The CDR3 is made up of 12 amino acids. V gave up 6 bases and J gave up 3 bases, with 9 bases separating them. The DNA for the CDR3 is TGCAGTGCCTGGACAGTCTACAATGAGCAGTTCTTC. Translation gives CSAWTVYNEQFF.

The gene calls are TRBV30 and TRBJ1-2; the D gene is possibly TRBD1 (6 bases). The CDR3 contains 12 residues. From germline, CDR1 is GTSNPN and CDR2 SVGIG (reference sequence). Trimming stripped 4 bases from V and 6 bases from J, with 12 bases between. CDR3: CAWNGQGNGYTF. In DNA form, the CDR3 reads TGTGCCTGGAATGGTCAGGGGAATGGCTACACCTTC.

The V and J genes are TRBV27 and TRBJ1-5; 7 nucleotides line up with TRBD1. Trimming at V came to 5 bases and at J to 4 bases, leaving 5 bases not matched to a gene. CDR3 length: 14 amino acids. Germline assignment: CDR1 MNHEY and CDR2 SMNVEV (reference sequence). CDR3 sequence (DNA): TGTGCCAGCAGTGGGGGACAGACTAATCAGCCCCAGCATTTT. Amino acids: CASSGGQTNQPQHF.

V gene TRBV7-9 combines with J gene TRBJ2-5; 11 bases are shared with TRBD2. CDR3 length: 17 amino acids. V trimming: 4 bases; J trimming: 3 bases; junction bases outside the gene matches: 10. CDR1 is SEHNR and CDR2 is FQNEAQ in the germline V gene (reference sequence). The CDR3 region is CASSSSAGLAEEETQYF. CDR3 nucleotide sequence: TGTGCCAGCAGCTCCTCCGCGGGACTAGCGGAGGAAGAGACCCAGTACTTC.

V gene TRBV5-4 combines with J gene TRBJ1-1; D gene unclear. The germline gives CDR1 SGHNT, CDR2 YYREEE (reference sequence). The CDR3 runs to 12 residues. The V end lost 3 bases, the J end lost 1 base, and 4 bases lay between the germline ends. Here the CDR3 reads CASSSENTEAFF. In nucleotides, the CDR3 is TGTGCCAGCAGCTCAGAGAACACTGAAGCTTTCTTT.

The chain combines TRBV30 with TRBJ2-5, with 15 bases lining up with TRBD2. Germline assignment: CDR1 GTSNPN and CDR2 SVGIG (reference sequence). The CDR3 loop spans 17 amino acids. After removal of 2 bases from V and 4 bases from J, the junction contained 8 bases not matched to a gene. CDR3 sequence reads: CAWSTTWTSGGAETQYF. CDR3 bases: TGTGCCTGGAGTACGACATGGACTAGCGGGGGGGCAGAGACCCAGTACTTC.

The chain carries TRBV19 and TRBJ1-2, with D perhaps TRBD1 (6 bases). This CDR3 has 13 residues. Germline CDR1 LNHDA, CDR2 SQIVND (reference sequence). The V end was cut by 1 base, the J end by 8 bases, with 11 bases between. The CDR3 sequence: CASSIGRDIGYTF. CDR3 DNA: TGTGCCAGTAGTATAGGTCGGGACATCGGCTACACCTTC.

This rearrangement joins TRBV29-1 to TRBJ1-1, with D maybe TRBD1 (5 bases). Between the trimmed V and J ends, which lost 2 bases and 2 bases, there was a span of 12 bases. The CDR3 is 14 amino acids. The germline V gene has CDR1 SQVTM and CDR2 ANQGSEA. CDR3 DNA: TGCAGCGTTGAATGGGGGAATCCCAACACTGAAGCTTTCTTT. Translating it yields CSVEWGNPNTEAFF.

V gene TRBV11-2 combines with J gene TRBJ2-1; unclear D gene. Deletions cut 1 base from V and 0 bases from J, with 7 bases between. CDR1 SGHAT and CDR2 FQNNGV come from the germline V gene. The CDR3 is 15 residues long. The CDR3 DNA reads TGTGCCAGCAGCTTAGTGAGACACTCCTACAATGAGCAGTTCTTC. Translated: CASSLVRHSYNEQFF.

This CDR3 reads CASIPRLAGGTYEQYF. The CDR3 DNA sequence: TGTGCCAGCATCCCACGGCTAGCGGGGGGCACCTACGAGCAGTACTTC. The chain combines TRBV2 with TRBJ2-7, with TRBD2 identical over 11 bases. The V gene end was trimmed by 7 bases and the J gene end by 2 bases; junction bases not matched to a gene: 10. This CDR3 region has 16 residues. Germline lookup yields CDR1 SNHLY and CDR2 FYNNEI.

The CDR3 here is CASSQGWGVEQYF. DNA for the CDR3: TGTGCCAGCAGCCAGGGATGGGGTGTGGAGCAGTACTTC. The rearrangement uses TRBV27 and TRBJ2-7; a possible D gene is TRBD1 (5 bases). Germline values: CDR1 MNHEY, CDR2 SMNVEV (reference sequence). The length of the CDR3 is 13 residues. V was trimmed by 6 bases and J by 7 bases, leaving 16 bases between them.

The J gene is TRBJ1-1, the V gene TRBV30; D is ambiguous. The V end was cut by 5 bases, the J end by 5 bases, with 9 bases between. The CDR3 spans 11 residues. Germline CDR1 GTSNPN, CDR2 SVGIG (reference sequence). The CDR3, as DNA: TGTGCCTGGGGTCCACGGACTGAAGCTTTCTTT. This encodes CAWGPRTEAFF.

The gene calls are TRBV4-2 and TRBJ2-7; D tentatively fits TRBD1 or TRBD2 (6 bases each). Germline CDR1 reads LGHNA; CDR2 reads YNFKEQ. The CDR3 extends over 15 amino acids. Trimming removed 1 base from V and 2 bases from J, with 12 bases in between. This CDR3 reads CASSQGTAGPYEQYF. In DNA form, the CDR3 reads TGTGCCAGCAGCCAAGGGACAGCGGGCCCCTACGAGCAGTACTTC.

This chain joins TRBV5-1 and TRBJ1-1; no firm D call. CDR1 is SGHRS and CDR2 is YFSETQ in the germline V gene. V was pared by 0 bases and J by 11 bases, with 11 bases between. The CDR3 consists of 12 residues. CDR3: CASSLGADHAFF. CDR3 nucleotide sequence: TGCGCCAGCAGCTTGGGAGCTGATCACGCTTTCTTT. The full variable domain, completed using reference TRBV5-1 and TRBJ1-1, is KAGVTQTPRYLIKTRGQQVTLSCSPISGHRSVSWYQQTPGQGLQFLFEYFSETQRNKGNFPGRFSGRQFSNSRSEMNVSTLELGDSALYLCASSLGADHAFFGQGTRLTVV.

The V call is TRBV20-1, the J call TRBJ1-2; 7 bases line up with TRBD1. Losses at the gene ends were 8 bases for V and 7 bases for J; bases not matched to a gene: 13. The CDR3 loop spans 13 amino acids. In germline, CDR1 is DFQATT, CDR2 SNEGSKA (reference sequence). The CDR3 DNA reads as TGCAGTACACAGGGGCCGACCTCTAGTGGCTACACCTTC. Its protein is CSTQGPTSSGYTF.

The rearrangement links TRBV19 to TRBJ2-1; no firm D call. The V end lost 3 bases, the J end lost 11 bases, and 8 bases lay between the germline ends. Germline assignment: CDR1 LNHDA and CDR2 SQIVND (reference sequence). This CDR3 spans 11 amino acids. CDR3 DNA: TGTGCCAGTAGTATTTGGCCAAAGCAGTTCTTC. This codes for CASSIWPKQFF.

The chain's CDR3 is CASSDPGGKTYEQYF. As DNA, the CDR3 is TGTGCCAGCAGTGACCCGGGGGGGAAAACCTACGAGCAGTACTTC. V usage is TRBV6-1 and J usage is TRBJ2-7, with 8 positions matching TRBD2. Trimming took 3 bases from V and 2 from J; bases not matched to a gene: 6. The CDR3 sequence is 15 residues long. The germline V gene has CDR1 MNHNS and CDR2 SASEGT.

The rearrangement joins TRBV7-2 to TRBJ1-2, with D perhaps TRBD1 (6 bases). CDR3 length: 12 residues. V was trimmed by 6 bases and J by 5 bases, leaving 10 bases between them. Per the germline V gene, CDR1 is SGHTA and CDR2 is FQGNSA. CDR3 DNA sequence: TGTGCCAGCAGGCCTCAGGGGTATGGCTACACCTTC. Protein sequence: CASRPQGYGYTF.

The rearrangement links TRBV29-1 to TRBJ2-7; tentatively, D is TRBD1 (6 bases). V gave up 5 bases and J gave up 0 bases, with 17 bases separating them. The CDR3 spans 15 residues. Germline CDR1 SQVTM, CDR2 ANQGSEA. CDR3 residues: CSVLGAGPNSYEQYF. The CDR3 DNA follows: TGCAGCGTTTTGGGGGCCGGGCCTAACTCCTACGAGCAGTACTTC.

This clonotype was observed a handful of times. The rearrangement joins TRBV18 to TRBJ2-7; the D gene is possibly TRBD2 (5 bases). The CDR3 extends over 13 amino acids. V shed 3 bases and J shed 1 base, with 7 bases lying between them. The V gene's germline CDR1 is KGHSH and CDR2 LQKENI. In nucleotides, the CDR3 is TGTGCCAGCTCACCTTCGGGATCCTACGAGCAGTACTTC. Residues: CASSPSGSYEQYF.

This clonotype appeared a few times. The V and J genes are TRBV27 and TRBJ2-3; 14 nucleotides agree with TRBD2. The length of the CDR3 is 16 residues. The J segment lost 3 bases and the V segment lost 5 bases, leaving 4 bases of the junction unmatched. Germline V gene data show CDR1 as MNHEY and CDR2 as SMNVEV (reference sequence). The CDR3 loop reads CASSPRLAGGTDTQYF. For the CDR3, the DNA is TGTGCCAGCAGTCCCAGACTAGCGGGGGGGACAGATACGCAGTATTTT.

J is TRBJ1-1 and V is TRBV18, with no clear D. Germline V lookup: CDR1 KGHSH, CDR2 LQKENI. This CDR3 has 13 amino acids. Trimming removed 3 bases from V and 0 bases from J, with 5 bases in between. CDR3 protein: CASSPGLNTEAFF. Here the CDR3 DNA reads TGTGCCAGCTCACCTGGACTGAACACTGAAGCTTTCTTT.

The chain joins TRBV29-1 to TRBJ2-1; D tentatively fits TRBD1 or TRBD2 (5 bases each). This CDR3 comprises 16 residues. Germline V gene data show CDR1 as SQVTM and CDR2 as ANQGSEA. The V end lost 6 bases, the J end lost 6 bases, and 24 bases lay between the germline ends. The CDR3 protein is CSVSMGGGTLGNEQFF. The CDR3 region has the DNA TGCAGCGTCTCCATGGGTGGGGGTACCCTTGGCAATGAGCAGTTCTTC.

The chain links TRBV3-1 to TRBJ2-2, with D tentatively TRBD2 (7 bases). Trimming removed 2 bases from V and 3 bases from J, with 19 bases in between. The CDR3 is made up of 18 amino acids. From germline, CDR1 is LGHDT and CDR2 YNNKEL (reference sequence). CDR3 nucleotides: TGTGCCAGCAGCCAATGGGAGGGGGGAACTCGGGACACCGGGGAGCTGTTTTTT. It yields the protein CASSQWEGGTRDTGELFF.

In its sample, this clonotype was seen once. The genes are TRBV18 and TRBJ1-1; 12 nucleotides align to TRBD1. With V trimmed by 3 bases and J by 10 bases, 12 bases remained unmatched. The CDR3 extends over 16 amino acids. Germline V gene lookup returns CDR1 KGHSH and CDR2 LQKENI. The CDR3 spells CASSPVGTGGLEGAFF. The CDR3 region has the DNA TGTGCCAGCTCACCGGTCGGGACAGGGGGCCTAGAAGGAGCTTTCTTT.